A selection of T cell receptor beta chains follows, all from one sample in a study of radiotherapy plus CTLA-4 blockade in lung cancer. TCRdb keeps only in-frame clones here, not all; method: immunoSEQ multiplex PCR. This table holds 56,000 or so clones, roughly 84% found once. The sample was peripheral blood, taken from a patient treated with radiotherapy plus ipilimumab. The source of these receptors is a human donor with non-small cell lung cancer who had a partial response to radiotherapy plus ipilimumab. Both conserved end residues are part of each CDR3. D genes are given only for firm matches. The size entry is marked missing in some rows and otherwise reads once, few, many or a size class.

. | 12 | TRBJ1-1 | . | TRBV7-9 | TGTGCCAGCAGCTCCAGGGGCACTGAAGCTTTCTTT | CASSSRGTEAFF
. | 17 | TRBJ2-2 | TRBD1 | TRBV4-1 | TGCGCCAGCAGCCAAGAAGGAACAGGGGGACGGGCCGGGGAGCTGTTTTTT | CASSQEGTGGRAGELFF
. | 15 | TRBJ1-3 | . | TRBV5-1 | TGCGCCAGCAGCTTGCCGAGTTCCTCTGGAAACACCATATATTTT | CASSLPSSSGNTIYF
. | 14 | TRBJ2-7 | . | TRBV5-1 | TGCGCCAGCAGCACGCAGGATCCCACGCGCGAGCAGTACTTC | CASSTQDPTREQYF
. | 12 | TRBJ1-6 | . | TRBV6-5 | TGTGCCAGCAGGAACGGGGATTCACCCCTCCACTTT | CASRNGDSPLHF
. | 15 | TRBJ1-6 | . | TRBV27 | TGTGCCAGCTCTTGGGGCGGCATCTATAATTCACCCCTCCACTTT | CASSWGGIYNSPLHF
few | 13 | TRBJ2-3 | TRBD1 | TRBV5-1 | TGCGCCAGCAGCCCTGGACAGGTAGATACGCAGTATTTT | CASSPGQVDTQYF
few | 15 | TRBJ1-3 | TRBD1 | TRBV5-5 | TGTGCCAGCAGCTTGGGGACAGGGTCTGGAAACACCATATATTTT | CASSLGTGSGNTIYF
. | 13 | TRBJ1-6 | . | TRBV12-5 | TGTGCTAGTGCCCTACATGGGACTAATTTCCTCCACTTT | CASALHGTNFLHF
. | 15 | TRBJ1-2 | . | TRBV7-8 | TGTGCCAGCAGCTCCTCCGGGACTTCCTCTTATGGCTACACCTTC | CASSSSGTSSYGYTF
once | 15 | TRBJ2-3 | . | TRBV5-1 | TGCGCCAGCAGCCGCGGGACTCAGGGAGTAGATACGCAGTATTTT | CASSRGTQGVDTQYF
. | 13 | TRBJ1-1 | . | TRBV28 | TGTGCCAGCAGTTCCGGTACTCCCCAGGGGGCTTTCTTT | CASSSGTPQGAFF
. | 17 | TRBJ2-5 | TRBD2 | TRBV5-4 | TGTGCCAGCAGCTACGGGGGGACTAGCGGGGTTCAAGAGACCCAGTACTTC | CASSYGGTSGVQETQYF
. | 14 | TRBJ2-1 | . | TRBV19 | TGTGCCAGTTCTTGGAGGGGATCAGACAATGAGCAGTTCTTC | CASSWRGSDNEQFF
few | 14 | TRBJ2-7 | TRBD1 | TRBV11-2 | TGTGCCAGCAGCTTATCGGGCAGGGGGTACGAGCAGTACTTC | CASSLSGRGYEQYF
few | 14 | TRBJ1-2 | TRBD1 | TRBV7-2 | TGTGCCAGCAGGGTCGGGACAGCTAACTATGGCTACACCTTC | CASRVGTANYGYTF
. | 14 | TRBJ1-1 | . | TRBV2 | TGTGCCAGCAATCTTCCGGGACAGAACACTGAAGCTTTCTTT | CASNLPGQNTEAFF
few | 15 | TRBJ2-1 | . | TRBV7-2 | TGTGCCAGCAGGGAGGGGGGGCCGGGTAACAATGAGCAGTTCTTC | CASREGGPGNNEQFF
. | 18 | TRBJ2-2 | TRBD2 | TRBV19 | TGTGCCAGTAGACTGGGACTAGCGGGGGGGCGGGACACCGGGGAGCTGTTTTTT | CASRLGLAGGRDTGELFF
. | 13 | TRBJ1-1 | TRBD1 | TRBV6-6 | TGTGCCAGCACCCGGACAGGGGTGACTGAAGCTTTCTTT | CASTRTGVTEAFF
. | 15 | TRBJ1-3 | . | TRBV9 | TGTGCCAGCAGCCCCCGCGCGAGGGTGGGAAACACCATATATTTT | CASSPRARVGNTIYF
. | 18 | TRBJ2-2 | TRBD2 | TRBV5-4 | TGTGCCAGCAGCTTGGGGGGTAGCGGGGGGCGGAACACCGGGGAGCTGTTTTTT | CASSLGGSGGRNTGELFF
. | 14 | TRBJ1-5 | . | TRBV19 | TGTGCCAGTAGTTTCGGGGTCAGCAATCAGCCCCAGCATTTT | CASSFGVSNQPQHF
. | 14 | TRBJ1-2 | . | TRBV6-1 | TGTGCCAGCAGCCGTATCAGGGAAAACTATGGCTACACCTTC | CASSRIRENYGYTF
. | 16 | TRBJ1-1 | . | TRBV5-6 | TGTGCCAGCAGCTTGGACAGGGACGATGAAGTGGCTGAAGCTTTCTTT | CASSLDRDDEVAEAFF
few | 15 | TRBJ2-1 | . | TRBV5-1 | TGCGCCAGCAGCTTGGGAGGGGGGGGTCTCTATGAGCAGTTCTTC | CASSLGGGGLYEQFF
. | 14 | TRBJ2-3 | TRBD1 | TRBV5-1 | TGCGCCAGCAGCTACCGACAGGGAGCAGATACGCAGTATTTT | CASSYRQGADTQYF
. | 13 | TRBJ1-3 | . | TRBV2 | TGTGCCAGCAGTGATAGCGCGGGAAACACCATATATTTT | CASSDSAGNTIYF
. | 14 | TRBJ1-1 | TRBD1 | TRBV6-5 | TGTGCCAGCAGTTACGAGGGCCAGGGGGCCGAAGCTTTCTTT | CASSYEGQGAEAFF
. | 15 | TRBJ2-3 | . | TRBV5-4 | TGTGCCAGCAGCCTGGCCGGAGTGGTTACGGATACGCAGTATTTT | CASSLAGVVTDTQYF
. | 13 | TRBJ1-4 | TRBD1 | TRBV27 | TGTGCCAGCAGTTCCCAGGGGGATGAAAAACTGTTTTTT | CASSSQGDEKLFF
. | 14 | TRBJ1-1 | . | TRBV4-1 | TGCGCCAGCTCCCAAAGATCTCAGGGAACTGAAGCTTTCTTT | CASSQRSQGTEAFF
. | 13 | TRBJ2-7 | TRBD1 | TRBV6-1 | TGTGCCAGCCCCCGGGACAGGGGCTACGAGCAGTACTTC | CASPRDRGYEQYF
. | 14 | TRBJ1-6 | . | TRBV7-8 | TGTGCCAGCAGCTACAGCTCCTATAATTCACCCCTCCACTTT | CASSYSSYNSPLHF
. | 12 | TRBJ1-1 | . | TRBV30 | TGTGCCTGGAGTGTAGGAGTATTTCAAACTTTCTTT | CAWSVGVFQTFF
. | 15 | TRBJ1-5 | . | TRBV6-1 | TGTGCCAGCAGTGAACGGGGGGCCTTCAATCAGCCCCAGCATTTT | CASSERGAFNQPQHF
. | 17 | TRBJ2-1 | . | TRBV4-2 | TGTGCCAGCAGCCAAGAAGTGAGGCTCCCTACCTACAATGAGCAGTTCTTC | CASSQEVRLPTYNEQFF
. | 17 | TRBJ1-1 | . | TRBV5-1 | TGCGCCAGCAGCTATCAACAGGGTACAAACCCGAGGACTGAAGCTTTCTTT | CASSYQQGTNPRTEAFF
. | 14 | TRBJ2-7 | TRBD2 | TRBV19 | TGTGCCAGTAGTATAGGGCTAGCGGGAGACGAGCAGTACTTC | CASSIGLAGDEQYF
. | 16 | TRBJ2-1 | TRBD1 | TRBV4-3 | TGCGCCAGCAGCCACGGGACAGGGAGCTCCTACAATGAGCAGTTCTTC | CASSHGTGSSYNEQFF
. | 14 | TRBJ1-2 | . | TRBV6-5 | TGTGCCAGCAGTTACTCCGAGTTAAACTATGGCTACACCTTC | CASSYSELNYGYTF
once | 16 | TRBJ2-2 | TRBD1 | TRBV5-5 | TGTGCCAGCAGCTTGGGGGCAGGGGGTTACACCGGGGAGCTGTTTTTT | CASSLGAGGYTGELFF
. | 15 | TRBJ2-7 | . | TRBV7-8 | TGTGCCAGCAGCTTAGTGCAGGGAAGCTCCTACGAGCAGTACTTC | CASSLVQGSSYEQYF
. | 14 | TRBJ2-7 | TRBD1 | TRBV14 | TGTGCCAGCAGCCATGTACGACAGGGTGGGGAGCAGTACTTC | CASSHVRQGGEQYF